These T cell receptor beta chains were read from a single sample in a study of T-cell memory formation after mild COVID-19. Via MiXCR, TCRdb re-called the 5' RACE reads, giving one row per CDR3 protein. Of about half a million distinct CDR3 sequences listed, over 15% were seen once; the top ten hold around an eighth. Sequencing was performed on PBMCs or a T cell subset sorted from them (not recorded which). The receptors derive from an adult woman who had mild COVID-19 (a few samples of this study predate the infection). Cell type and time point are not known. CDR3s include the opening cysteine and the closing phenylalanine or tryptophan. A D gene is named only where the DNA matches it firmly. Clone sizes are given selectively: once, few, many, or a class where the clone is expanded.

d_gene: -
v_gene: TRBV7-6
j_gene: TRBJ2-7
abundance: -
CDR3aa: CASSARVAYEQYF
CDR3nt: TGTGCCAGCAGCGCCAGGGTCGCCTACGAGCAGTACTTC

d_gene: -
v_gene: TRBV12-3/TRBV12-4
j_gene: TRBJ1-5
abundance: few
CDR3aa: CASSLEGSNQPQHF
CDR3nt: TGTGCCAGCAGTTTAGAGGGAAGCAATCAGCCCCAGCATTTT

d_gene: TRBD1
v_gene: TRBV7-9
j_gene: TRBJ2-6
abundance: -
CDR3aa: CASSTTKGQGLGSGANVLTF
CDR3nt: TGTGCCAGCAGCACTACTAAGGGACAGGGGTTAGGGTCTGGGGCCAACGTCCTGACTTTC

d_gene: -
v_gene: TRBV11-3
j_gene: TRBJ2-2
abundance: -
CDR3aa: CASSQWAGITWELFF
CDR3nt: TGTGCCAGCAGCCAGTGGGCGGGTATCACCTGGGAGCTGTTTTTT

d_gene: -
v_gene: TRBV12-3/TRBV12-4
j_gene: TRBJ2-1
abundance: -
CDR3aa: CASSLRPASSYNEQFF
CDR3nt: TGTGCCAGCAGTTTACGTCCCGCGAGCTCCTACAATGAGCAGTTCTTC

d_gene: TRBD2
v_gene: TRBV4-3
j_gene: TRBJ2-3
abundance: few
CDR3aa: CASSPRISGRTDTQYF
CDR3nt: TGCGCCAGCAGCCCGCGGATTAGCGGGAGGACAGATACGCAGTATTTT

d_gene: -
v_gene: TRBV5-1
j_gene: TRBJ2-1
abundance: -
CDR3aa: CASSLPRWSDYNEQFF
CDR3nt: TGCGCCAGCAGCCTCCCCCGGTGGAGTGACTACAATGAGCAGTTCTTC

d_gene: TRBD1
v_gene: TRBV7-9
j_gene: TRBJ2-7
abundance: -
CDR3aa: CAIRGSAYEQYF
CDR3nt: TGTGCCATCAGGGGGTCCGCCTACGAGCAGTACTTC

d_gene: -
v_gene: TRBV19
j_gene: TRBJ1-5
abundance: few
CDR3aa: CASSISSSKAINQPQHF
CDR3nt: TGTGCCAGTAGTATTTCGAGCAGCAAGGCCATCAATCAGCCCCAGCATTTT

d_gene: -
v_gene: TRBV5-1
j_gene: TRBJ2-3
abundance: many
CDR3aa: CASSTLPGPSTDTQYF
CDR3nt: TGCGCCAGCAGCACCTTACCGGGACCCAGCACAGATACGCAGTATTTT

d_gene: -
v_gene: TRBV3-1
j_gene: TRBJ2-5
abundance: -
CDR3aa: CASSQATQSETQYF
CDR3nt: TGTGCCAGCAGCCAAGCGACGCAATCAGAGACCCAGTACTTC